A selection of T cell receptor beta chains follows, all from one sample in a study of Ad26.COV2.S vaccination and SARS-CoV-2 variants. TCRdb's copy holds only in-frame clones and misses some; the assay was immunoSEQ multiplex PCR. The table shows 440,000 or so clones, with about nine tenths occurring only once. The sample here was peripheral blood, taken in a trial of Ad26.COV2.S vaccine versus placebo. All receptors derive from a person aged 18-65 years who received the Ad26.COV2.S COVID-19 vaccine or a placebo. CDR3s include the opening cysteine and the closing phenylalanine or tryptophan. The order of the fields is clone size, V gene, D gene, CDR3 length, J gene, CDR3 DNA, CDR3 protein. A D gene is named only where the DNA matches it firmly. Some rows mark clone size as missing; the rest say once, few, many or name a class of expanded clone.

abundance: .
v_gene: TRBV7-2
d_gene: .
len: 17
j_gene: TRBJ2-4
CDR3nt: TGTGCCAGCAGCTTACAGAGACATGGGGTAGCCAAAAACATTCAGTACTTC
CDR3aa: CASSLQRHGVAKNIQYF

abundance: .
v_gene: TRBV6-1
d_gene: TRBD2
len: 14
j_gene: TRBJ2-7
CDR3nt: TGTGCCAGCAGTGAAAGCGGGGCTTCCTACGAGCAGTACTTC
CDR3aa: CASSESGASYEQYF

abundance: .
v_gene: TRBV9
d_gene: TRBD2
len: 15
j_gene: TRBJ2-1
CDR3nt: TGTGCCAGCAGCGTCGGCGGCGGGGGGGCCTTCGAGCAGTTCTTC
CDR3aa: CASSVGGGGAFEQFF

abundance: .
v_gene: TRBV28
d_gene: TRBD1
len: 16
j_gene: TRBJ1-5
CDR3nt: TGTGCCAGCAGAAAAACGGGGACAGGCTTGAATCAGCCCCAGCATTTT
CDR3aa: CASRKTGTGLNQPQHF

abundance: few
v_gene: TRBV7-9
d_gene: TRBD1
len: 15
j_gene: TRBJ1-6
CDR3nt: TGTGCCAGCAGCTTAGTGTCACAGGGGGAGTCACCCCTCCACTTT
CDR3aa: CASSLVSQGESPLHF

abundance: .
v_gene: TRBV5-4
d_gene: TRBD2
len: 17
j_gene: TRBJ2-7
CDR3nt: TGTGCCAGCAGCTCCGGGGGGACTAGCCGAACACTTTACGAGCAGTACTTC
CDR3aa: CASSSGGTSRTLYEQYF

abundance: once
v_gene: TRBV28
d_gene: .
len: 15
j_gene: TRBJ2-3
CDR3nt: TGTGCCAGCAGTCCTGTGAGCGGGCGGACAGATACGCAGTATTTT
CDR3aa: CASSPVSGRTDTQYF

abundance: .
v_gene: TRBV19
d_gene: .
len: 15
j_gene: TRBJ2-2
CDR3nt: TGTGCCAGTAGTACAAGCGCGCAGGACATCAGGGAGCTGTTTTTT
CDR3aa: CASSTSAQDIRELFF

abundance: .
v_gene: TRBV10-3
d_gene: .
len: 12
j_gene: TRBJ2-3
CDR3nt: TGTGCCATCGATGGGGGAACAGATACGCAGTATTTT
CDR3aa: CAIDGGTDTQYF

abundance: .
v_gene: TRBV4-1
d_gene: .
len: 13
j_gene: TRBJ1-1
CDR3nt: TGCGCCAGCAGCCAACGGGGGGGCAGCGAAGCTTTCTTT
CDR3aa: CASSQRGGSEAFF

abundance: .
v_gene: TRBV7-2
d_gene: TRBD2
len: 16
j_gene: TRBJ2-7
CDR3nt: TGTGCCAGCAGCTCGGGGGGACTAGTCGGTTTCTACGAGCAGTACTTC
CDR3aa: CASSSGGLVGFYEQYF

abundance: few
v_gene: TRBV19
d_gene: .
len: 17
j_gene: TRBJ2-7
CDR3nt: TGTGCCAGTAGGAATGCCGCAGGGCCCCTCGCCTCCTACGAGCAGTACTTC
CDR3aa: CASRNAAGPLASYEQYF

abundance: .
v_gene: TRBV2
d_gene: .
len: 13
j_gene: TRBJ1-1
CDR3nt: TGTGCCAGCAGTGAAGCGCGTAGGGGCCGGGCTTTCTTT
CDR3aa: CASSEARRGRAFF

abundance: .
v_gene: TRBV6-5
d_gene: TRBD2
len: 15
j_gene: TRBJ2-7
CDR3nt: TGTGCCAACCTTACTAGCGGGGAAAGCTCCTACGAGCAGTACTTC
CDR3aa: CANLTSGESSYEQYF

abundance: .
v_gene: TRBV7-3
d_gene: .
len: 13
j_gene: TRBJ2-2
CDR3nt: TGTGCCAGCAGCCCCAGGAAAACCGGGGAGCTGTTTTTT
CDR3aa: CASSPRKTGELFF

abundance: .
v_gene: TRBV15
d_gene: TRBD2
len: 17
j_gene: TRBJ2-1
CDR3nt: TGTGCCACCAGCAGAGATACTAGCGGGAGGAGGAAGGATGAGCAGTTCTTC
CDR3aa: CATSRDTSGRRKDEQFF

abundance: .
v_gene: TRBV27
d_gene: .
len: 14
j_gene: TRBJ1-5
CDR3nt: TGTGCCAGCAGTATGGACAGTGTGAATCAGCCCCAGCATTTT
CDR3aa: CASSMDSVNQPQHF

abundance: .
v_gene: TRBV9
d_gene: .
len: 15
j_gene: TRBJ2-7
CDR3nt: TGTGCCAGCAGTGCCGCTGCGGAAGCCTCCTACGAGCAGTACTTC
CDR3aa: CASSAAAEASYEQYF

abundance: many
v_gene: TRBV3-1/TRBV3-2
d_gene: .
len: 15
j_gene: TRBJ1-3
CDR3nt: TGTGCCAGCAGCCAAGGACAGGCCACAGGAAACACCATATATTTT
CDR3aa: CASSQGQATGNTIYF

abundance: .
v_gene: TRBV2
d_gene: .
len: 21
j_gene: TRBJ2-1
CDR3nt: TGTGCCAGCAGTGAAGCGCGATTTAGGGCTAGTGAACAGAGCTCCTACAATGAGCAGTTCTTC
CDR3aa: CASSEARFRASEQSSYNEQFF

abundance: .
v_gene: TRBV9
d_gene: TRBD2
len: 16
j_gene: TRBJ2-1
CDR3nt: TGTGCCAGCAGCCCCCGGACTAGCGCCACCGACAATGAGCAGTTCTTC
CDR3aa: CASSPRTSATDNEQFF

abundance: .
v_gene: TRBV6-6
d_gene: TRBD2
len: 17
j_gene: TRBJ2-2
CDR3nt: TGTGCCAGCAGTCCTGCTCTAGCGGGTGCGAACACCGGGGAGCTGTTTTTT
CDR3aa: CASSPALAGANTGELFF

abundance: .
v_gene: TRBV28
d_gene: .
len: 13
j_gene: TRBJ2-2
CDR3nt: TGTGCCAGCACCCAACAGACCACCGGGGAGCTGTTTTTT
CDR3aa: CASTQQTTGELFF

abundance: .
v_gene: TRBV19
d_gene: TRBD1
len: 15
j_gene: TRBJ1-2
CDR3nt: TGTGCCAGTAGTGCGAGGGGGCCTTTCATCTATGGCTACACCTTC
CDR3aa: CASSARGPFIYGYTF

abundance: .
v_gene: TRBV15
d_gene: TRBD2
len: 16
j_gene: TRBJ2-1
CDR3nt: TGTGCCACCAGCAGAGCCCCTAGCGGGCTATACAATGAGCAGTTCTTC
CDR3aa: CATSRAPSGLYNEQFF

abundance: .
v_gene: TRBV18
d_gene: .
len: 14
j_gene: TRBJ1-2
CDR3nt: TGTGCCAGCTCACCAGGGAGGGATGGATATGGCTACACCTTC
CDR3aa: CASSPGRDGYGYTF

abundance: .
v_gene: TRBV29-1
d_gene: .
len: 15
j_gene: TRBJ1-3
CDR3nt: TGCAGCGTTGTTCTACGGACGAGCTCTGGAAACACCATATATTTT
CDR3aa: CSVVLRTSSGNTIYF

abundance: .
v_gene: TRBV7-9
d_gene: TRBD2
len: 16
j_gene: TRBJ2-7
CDR3nt: TGTGCCAGCAGCCCTAGCGGGAGGGCCCCCAACTACGAGCAGTACTTC
CDR3aa: CASSPSGRAPNYEQYF

abundance: .
v_gene: TRBV10-3
d_gene: .
len: 14
j_gene: TRBJ2-1
CDR3nt: TGTGCCATCAGTGACGCGACCCCCTACAATGAGCAGTTCTTC
CDR3aa: CAISDATPYNEQFF

abundance: .
v_gene: TRBV27
d_gene: TRBD1
len: 14
j_gene: TRBJ2-7
CDR3nt: TGTGCCAGCATAGGGACAGGGGGCTCCTACGAGCAGTACTTC
CDR3aa: CASIGTGGSYEQYF

abundance: .
v_gene: TRBV5-4
d_gene: TRBD2
len: 15
j_gene: TRBJ2-1
CDR3nt: TGTGCCAGCAGCTCGGGACTAGCGGGGTACAATGAGCAGTTCTTC
CDR3aa: CASSSGLAGYNEQFF

abundance: .
v_gene: TRBV7-8
d_gene: .
len: 14
j_gene: TRBJ2-7
CDR3nt: TGTGCCAGCAGCTTATTATTTGGTGGGGTAGAGCAGTACTTC
CDR3aa: CASSLLFGGVEQYF

abundance: .
v_gene: TRBV25-1
d_gene: .
len: 14
j_gene: TRBJ2-5
CDR3nt: TGTGCCAGCAGTGAGTCGGGGACCCAAGGGACCCAGTACTTC
CDR3aa: CASSESGTQGTQYF

abundance: .
v_gene: TRBV15
d_gene: .
len: 17
j_gene: TRBJ2-7
CDR3nt: TGTGCCACCAGCAGAGATTATACGGCGGGGAGCTCCTACGAGCAGTACTTC
CDR3aa: CATSRDYTAGSSYEQYF

abundance: .
v_gene: TRBV4-3
d_gene: TRBD1
len: 15
j_gene: TRBJ1-2
CDR3nt: TGCGCCAGCAGCCAAGATCACAGGGGAGACTATGGCTACACCTTC
CDR3aa: CASSQDHRGDYGYTF

abundance: .
v_gene: TRBV7-3
d_gene: TRBD1
len: 15
j_gene: TRBJ1-2
CDR3nt: TGTGCCAGCAGCTTAAAACCCCCCGGGACAGGGGAATACACCTTC
CDR3aa: CASSLKPPGTGEYTF